The 30 T cell receptor beta chains below all came from one sample that was sequenced in a study of blood T cell repertoires in COVID-19. Data came from immunoSEQ multiplex PCR; TCRdb stores just in-frame clones and leaves some out. The sample consists of about 110,000 clones, 65% to 85% of them appearing once. The specimen was peripheral blood. These receptors all stem from a woman in her 70s with acute or convalescent COVID-19.

The rearrangement joins TRBV6-5 to TRBJ1-2, with 7 bases matching TRBD1. Germline V CDR1 and CDR2: MNHEY, SVGAGI. CDR3 length: 13 amino acids. V shed 6 bases, J shed 7 bases, and the junction held 8 bases outside the gene matches. CDR3 in amino acids: CASSPDRVGGYTF. The CDR3 DNA sequence: TGTGCCAGCAGCCCCGACAGGGTTGGTGGCTACACCTTC.

The V and J genes are TRBV30 and TRBJ1-1; D unclear. V was pared by 0 bases and J by 5 bases, with 10 bases between. This CDR3 has 13 residues. Germline values: CDR1 GTSNPN, CDR2 SVGIG (reference sequence). The CDR3 sequence: CAWSVMWQTEAFF. In DNA form, the CDR3 reads TGTGCCTGGAGTGTAATGTGGCAAACTGAAGCTTTCTTT.

V usage is TRBV21-1 and J usage is TRBJ1-1. TRBV21-1 is assigned pseudogene status. The CDR3 runs to 15 residues. The CDR3 region has the DNA TGTGCCAGCAGCAAAGCGATTCACCCGGACACTGAAGCTTTCTTT. Translating it yields CASSKAIHPDTEAFF.

The chain is built from TRBV7-9 and TRBJ2-7; no firm D call. This CDR3 has 14 amino acids. Germline V gene data show CDR1 as SEHNR and CDR2 as FQNEAQ (reference sequence). V lost 1 base and J 6 bases, leaving 13 bases between the germline ends. The DNA of the CDR3 is TGTGCCAGCAGCTTAGGAAACAGCAATTTCGAGCAGTACTTC. Encoded protein: CASSLGNSNFEQYF.

The chain combines TRBV5-1 with TRBJ2-5, with a weak D call TRBD2 (6 bases). Germline V gives CDR1 SGHRS, CDR2 YFSETQ. V lost 4 bases, J lost 1 base, and 8 bases lay in between. The CDR3 is made up of 13 amino acids. The CDR3 spells CASSPGLQETQYF. CDR3 DNA: TGCGCCAGCAGCCCGGGACTCCAAGAGACCCAGTACTTC.

This rearrangement joins TRBV18 to TRBJ2-3; D not resolved. CDR1 and CDR2 from the germline V gene are KGHSH and LQKENI. V was cut by 0 bases and J by 3 bases, with 4 bases left in between. The CDR3 loop spans 13 amino acids. CDR3 sequence reads: CASSPPSTDTQYF. The CDR3 DNA is TGTGCCAGCTCACCACCTTCTACAGATACGCAGTATTTT.

As concerns this clone: Other nucleotide sequences in the sample specify the same CDR3. The chain is built from TRBV9 and TRBJ2-1; 7 bases fit TRBD1. V lost 0 bases and J lost 4; bases outside the gene matches: 4. CDR1 SGDLS and CDR2 YYNGEE come from the germline V gene. This CDR3 is 15 amino acids long. The CDR3 DNA reads as TGTGCCAGCAGCGTAGAAGGGGGCGGGTACAATGAGCAGTTCTTC. It yields the protein CASSVEGGGYNEQFF.

In DNA, the CDR3 is TGCGCCAGCAGCTCCGGGACTAGCGGGAGTCGCTACAATGAGCAGTTCTTC. Translation gives CASSSGTSGSRYNEQFF. The V gene is TRBV5-1, the J gene TRBJ2-1; 14 bases fit TRBD2. The V and J ends lost 3 bases and 3 bases, in that order; junction bases with no gene match: 5. The CDR3 loop spans 17 amino acids. The V gene's germline CDR1 is SGHRS and CDR2 YFSETQ. Complete variable domain (other parts from reference TRBV5-1 and TRBJ2-1): KAGVTQTPRYLIKTRGQQVTLSCSPISGHRSVSWYQQTPGQGLQFLFEYFSETQRNKGNFPGRFSGRQFSNSRSEMNVSTLELGDSALYLCASSSGTSGSRYNEQFFGPGTRLTVL.

This chain links TRBV28 with TRBJ2-7, with 11 bases matching TRBD2. This CDR3 is 15 amino acids long. In germline, CDR1 is MDHEN, CDR2 SYDVKM. Unmatched junction bases numbered 5, after V lost 3 bases and J lost 4 bases. The CDR3 nucleotides are TGTGCCAGCAGTTTGACTAGCGGGATGAGGTACGAGCAGTACTTC. This translates into CASSLTSGMRYEQYF.

The chain employs TRBV2 and TRBJ1-5, with D uncertain. CDR3 length equals 16 residues. V shed 5 bases and J shed 2 bases, with 16 bases lying between them. Germline lookup yields CDR1 SNHLY and CDR2 FYNNEI. This chain's CDR3 is CASSYPGAGGNQPQHF. The CDR3, as DNA: TGTGCCAGCAGTTACCCGGGAGCGGGTGGCAATCAGCCCCAGCATTTT.

This clone was counted once. This chain joins TRBV4-1 and TRBJ1-1; no reliable D call. The CDR3 runs 17 residues. Germline V CDR1 and CDR2: MGHRA, YSYEKL. V lost 1 base to trimming and J lost 4 bases, with 19 bases between them. CDR3 sequence (DNA): TGCGCCAGCAGCCAAGTAGACATGGGTTTTACCACCACTGAAGCTTTCTTT. This gives the protein CASSQVDMGFTTTEAFF.

This clone was observed a single time. V usage is TRBV7-8 and J usage is TRBJ1-5, with 8 bases matching TRBD1. V dropped 0 bases and J dropped 0; count of bases not matched to a gene: 7. Germline V gives CDR1 SGHVS, CDR2 FQNEAQ. The CDR3 runs to 18 residues. The CDR3 loop reads CASSLAYFQGASNQPQHF. CDR3 DNA sequence: TGTGCCAGCAGCTTAGCCTACTTCCAGGGGGCTAGCAATCAGCCCCAGCATTTT.

The table lists this clone with a few counts. The genes are TRBV10-3 and TRBJ2-1; 10 bases align to TRBD2. Trimming at V came to 0 bases and at J to 0 bases, leaving 5 bases not matched to a gene. The germline CDR1 and CDR2 sequences are ENHRY and SYGVKD. The CDR3 runs to 18 residues. CDR3 coding DNA: TGTGCCATCAGTGAGTCGCCTAGCGGGGGAAGCTCCTACAATGAGCAGTTCTTC. This gives the protein CAISESPSGGSSYNEQFF.

This clone appeared once. At the DNA level, this CDR3 is encoded by other sequences in the same sample as well. This chain uses TRBV6-5 with TRBJ2-1; D perhaps matches TRBD1 (5 bases). The CDR3 length is 12 residues. The germline V and J ends were trimmed by 0 bases and 10 bases, with 7 bases remaining between them. Germline V gene data show CDR1 as MNHEY and CDR2 as SVGAGI. As DNA, the CDR3 is TGTGCCAGCAGTTACTCTAGGGGCGAGCAGTTCTTC. Translating gives CASSYSRGEQFF.

V and J are TRBV30 and TRBJ2-7; 7 nucleotides align to TRBD1. This CDR3 is built from 13 residues. Trimming took 2 bases from V and 5 from J; bases not matched to a gene: 6. The germline V gene encodes CDR1 GTSNPN and CDR2 SVGIG (reference sequence). The CDR3 loop is CAWSTFDRDEQYF. CDR3 coding DNA: TGTGCCTGGAGTACTTTTGACAGGGACGAGCAGTACTTC.

In this sample, this clone turned up a few times. Other DNA sequences in the sample encode the same CDR3. This chain connects TRBV2 to TRBJ1-5, with 7 positions matching TRBD1. CDR3 size: 14 residues. Per germline, CDR1 SNHLY and CDR2 FYNNEI. The trim removed 0 bases at V and 6 bases at J, leaving 2 bases unmatched. As DNA, the CDR3 is TGTGCCAGCAGTGAAGCGCCAGGGGGTCAGCCCCAGCATTTT. Encoded protein: CASSEAPGGQPQHF.

In nucleotides, the CDR3 is TGTGCCAGCAGCTCTGACACAGGGGGCACTGAAGCTTTCTTT. This sequence encodes CASSSDTGGTEAFF. This sequence joins TRBV11-3 and TRBJ1-1; TRBD1 agrees at 8 bases. The CDR3 sequence is 14 residues long. V lost 4 bases and J lost 4; bases outside the gene matches: 5. Germline V lookup: CDR1 SGHNT, CDR2 YENEEA. Combining the CDR3 with reference TRBV11-3 and TRBJ1-1 gives the whole variable domain EAGVVQSPRYKIIEKKQPVAFWCNPISGHNTLYWYLQNLGQGPELLIRYENEEAVDDSQLPKDRFSAERLKGVDSTLKIQPAELGDSAVYLCASSSDTGGTEAFFGQGTRLTVV.

This sequence joins TRBV30 and TRBJ1-3; the match to TRBD1 covers 7 bases. The germline CDR1 and CDR2 sequences are GTSNPN and SVGIG (reference sequence). V lost 1 base and J lost 0; bases outside the gene matches: 6. CDR3 length equals 16 residues. Here the CDR3 reads CAWSGYRGPSGNTIYF. Written as DNA, the CDR3 is TGTGCCTGGAGTGGATACAGGGGCCCCTCTGGAAACACCATATATTTT.

V is TRBV5-1 and J is TRBJ2-2; D is unresolved. The V and J ends lost 5 bases and 1 base respectively, with 12 bases between them. CDR3 length equals 15 residues. Germline lookup yields CDR1 SGHRS and CDR2 YFSETQ. In DNA form, the CDR3 reads TGCGCCAGCAGTCATGCTCAGTTGAACACCGGGGAGCTGTTTTTT. Protein: CASSHAQLNTGELFF. The variable domain in full, completed from reference TRBV5-1 and TRBJ2-2, reads KAGVTQTPRYLIKTRGQQVTLSCSPISGHRSVSWYQQTPGQGLQFLFEYFSETQRNKGNFPGRFSGRQFSNSRSEMNVSTLELGDSALYLCASSHAQLNTGELFFGEGSRLTVL.

V gene TRBV12-3 or TRBV12-4 combines with J gene TRBJ1-2; weak D call: TRBD1 (5 bases). The CDR3 loop spans 11 amino acids. The ends were cut back, 5 bases at V and 8 bases at J, with 9 bases in the middle. The CDR3 loop reads CASSPGLGYTF. CDR3 DNA: TGTGCCAGCAGTCCGGGACTGGGCTACACCTTC.

The V gene is TRBV5-5, the J gene TRBJ2-1; D may be TRBD2 (6 bases). The CDR3 is 15 amino acids. Germline CDR1 SGHKS, CDR2 YYEKEE (reference sequence). Trimming removed 2 bases from V and 0 bases from J, with 9 bases in between. CDR3 sequence: CASSFRGDSYNEQFF. CDR3 nucleotides: TGTGCCAGCAGCTTTCGCGGGGACTCCTACAATGAGCAGTTCTTC.

This chain joins TRBV11-2 and TRBJ2-5; D is unclear. V gave up 9 bases and J gave up 5 bases, with 10 bases separating them. The CDR3 is 11 residues long. CDR1 is SGHAT, CDR2 FQNNGV, per germline. The CDR3 reads CASTQKETQYF. CDR3 DNA sequence: TGTGCCAGTACCCAGAAGGAGACCCAGTACTTC.

The V call is TRBV19, the J call TRBJ1-3; 7 positions match TRBD1. The CDR3 contains 16 residues. The V segment lost 6 bases and the J segment 0 bases; nucleotides outside the gene matches: 8. Germline CDR1 reads LNHDA; CDR2 reads SQIVND (reference sequence). CDR3 sequence reads: CASSQFGQASGNTIYF. The CDR3 nucleotides read TGTGCCAGTAGCCAATTCGGACAGGCCTCTGGAAACACCATATATTTT.

The V and J genes are TRBV5-1 and TRBJ1-6, with 11 positions matching TRBD1. The CDR3 totals 17 residues. The germline V gene encodes CDR1 SGHRS and CDR2 YFSETQ. V lost 7 bases and J lost 6; bases outside the gene matches: 12. The CDR3 spells CASSPRTGGVINSPLHF. The CDR3 coding sequence is TGCGCCAGCTCCCCGAGGACAGGGGGCGTCATTAATTCACCCCTCCACTTT.

The chain joins TRBV24-1 to TRBJ1-1; D is perhaps TRBD1 (6 bases). The V gene's germline CDR1 is KGHDR and CDR2 SFDVKD. The germline V and J ends were trimmed by 4 bases and 4 bases, with 9 bases remaining between them. The CDR3 is made up of 13 amino acids. The CDR3 here is CATSDTGITEAFF. CDR3 nucleotide sequence: TGTGCCACCAGTGACACAGGGATCACTGAAGCTTTCTTT.

The chain links TRBV19 to TRBJ2-7; D is ambiguous. Germline loops: CDR1 LNHDA, CDR2 SQIVND (reference sequence). Trimming left V 3 bases short and J 0 bases short, with 12 bases between. The CDR3 totals 15 residues. The CDR3 sequence: CASSIKTRYSYEQYF. The CDR3 DNA is TGTGCCAGTAGTATTAAGACAAGGTACTCCTACGAGCAGTACTTC.

The rearrangement joins TRBV19 to TRBJ2-5, with D perhaps TRBD2 (5 bases). There are 16 residues in the CDR3. Germline V CDR1 and CDR2: LNHDA, SQIVND (reference sequence). The V gene lost 0 bases and the J gene lost 5 bases, with 16 bases spanning the gap. In nucleotides, the CDR3 is TGTGCCAGTAGTATAGAGGGGAGCACGCCGTCGGAGACCCAGTACTTC. Translating gives CASSIEGSTPSETQYF.

This clone was picked up one time. The V call is TRBV29-1, the J call TRBJ2-2, with D perhaps TRBD1 (5 bases). The CDR3 totals 13 residues. Germline CDR1 and CDR2: SQVTM and ANQGSEA. V was clipped by 4 bases and J by 7 bases, with 13 bases between them. CDR3 region: CSVVRQIGGELFF. CDR3 in DNA: TGCAGCGTTGTAAGACAGATAGGCGGGGAGCTGTTTTTT.

The CDR3 nucleotides read TGTGCCAGTACCCTGGGACAGGGTCGCAATCAGCCCCAGCATTTT. Its protein is CASTLGQGRNQPQHF. The rearrangement joins TRBV19 to TRBJ1-5; 9 positions agree with TRBD1. V was clipped by 7 bases and J by 2 bases; unmatched bases: 6. The CDR3 is 15 residues long. In germline, CDR1 is LNHDA, CDR2 SQIVND (reference sequence).

This clone has only one observation. The gene calls are TRBV6-6 and TRBJ1-5; 10 nucleotides match TRBD1. This CDR3 is 16 amino acids long. Trimming removed 7 bases from V and 7 bases from J; junction bases left unmatched: 13. Germline assignment: CDR1 MNHNY and CDR2 SVGAGI (reference sequence). CDR3 protein: CASNQGTGVTGQPQHF. The DNA for the CDR3 is TGTGCCAGCAATCAGGGGACAGGGGTAACTGGACAGCCCCAGCATTTT.